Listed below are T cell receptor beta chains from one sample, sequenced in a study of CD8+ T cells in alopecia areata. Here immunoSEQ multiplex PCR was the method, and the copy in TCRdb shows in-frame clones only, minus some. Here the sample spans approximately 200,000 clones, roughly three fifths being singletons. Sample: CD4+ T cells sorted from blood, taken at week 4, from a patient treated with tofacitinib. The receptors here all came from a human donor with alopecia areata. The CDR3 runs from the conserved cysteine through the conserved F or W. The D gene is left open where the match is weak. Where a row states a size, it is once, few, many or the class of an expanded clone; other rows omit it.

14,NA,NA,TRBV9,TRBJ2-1,CASSVAGAYNEQFF,TGTGCCAGCAGCGTAGCGGGGGCCTACAATGAGCAGTTCTTC
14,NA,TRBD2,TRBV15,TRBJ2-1,CATARLAGVNEQFF,TGTGCCACGGCCCGCCTAGCGGGAGTGAATGAGCAGTTCTTC
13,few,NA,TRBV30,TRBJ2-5,CAWSGGTLETQYF,TGTGCCTGGAGTGGGGGGACCTTGGAGACCCAGTACTTC
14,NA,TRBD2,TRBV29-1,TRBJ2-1,CSVRASGRSYEQFF,TGCAGCGTTAGGGCTAGCGGGAGGAGTTATGAGCAGTTCTTC
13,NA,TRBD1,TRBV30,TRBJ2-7,CAWSEQGIGEQYF,TGTGCCTGGAGTGAACAGGGGATAGGCGAGCAGTACTTC
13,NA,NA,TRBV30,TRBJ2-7,CAGGDSLSYEQYF,TGTGCCGGGGGGGACAGCCTAAGCTACGAGCAGTACTTC
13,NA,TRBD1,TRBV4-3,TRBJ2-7,CASSQRQGDEQYF,TGCGCCAGCAGCCAAAGACAGGGGGACGAGCAGTACTTC
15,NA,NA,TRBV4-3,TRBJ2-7,CASSQGGRELGQQYF,TGCGCCAGCAGCCAAGGCGGCCGTGAGTTGGGGCAGCAGTACTTC
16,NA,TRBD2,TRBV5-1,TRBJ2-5,CASSVSVIAGEETQYF,TGCGCCAGCAGCGTTTCGGTGATAGCGGGAGAGGAGACCCAGTACTTC
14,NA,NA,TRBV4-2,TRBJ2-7,CASSHRDPYYEQYF,TGTGCCAGCAGCCACCGGGACCCATACTACGAGCAGTACTTC
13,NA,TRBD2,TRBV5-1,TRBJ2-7,CASSWSAGAAQYF,TGCGCCAGCAGCTGGTCTGCGGGAGCCGCGCAGTACTTC
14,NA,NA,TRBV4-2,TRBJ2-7,CASSQEGKNYEQYF,TGTGCCAGCAGCCAAGAAGGCAAGAACTACGAGCAGTACTTC
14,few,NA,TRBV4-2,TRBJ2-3,CASSPSGPPEAQYF,TGTGCCAGCAGCCCCAGCGGGCCTCCTGAGGCGCAGTATTTT
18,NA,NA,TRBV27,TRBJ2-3,CATLKRPLAEARTDTQYF,TGTGCCACCCTTAAGAGACCCCTTGCGGAGGCGAGGACAGATACGCAGTATTTT
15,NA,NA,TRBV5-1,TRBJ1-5,CASSFAAGDNQPQHF,TGCGCCAGCAGCTTCGCGGCAGGGGACAATCAGCCCCAGCATTTT
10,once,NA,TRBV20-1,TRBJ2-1,CSPNGDEQFF,TGCAGTCCAAACGGGGATGAGCAGTTCTTC
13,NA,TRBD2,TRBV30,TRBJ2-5,CAWTTSGRGTQYF,TGTGCCTGGACAACTAGCGGGAGGGGAACCCAGTACTTC
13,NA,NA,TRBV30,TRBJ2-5,CAWSDGTRGTQYF,TGTGCCTGGAGTGACGGGACTCGCGGGACCCAGTACTTC
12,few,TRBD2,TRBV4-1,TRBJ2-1,CASSQPGLAPFF,TGTGCCAGCAGCCAGCCGGGACTAGCTCCGTTCTTC
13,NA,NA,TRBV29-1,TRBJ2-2,CSVVQRPTGELFF,TGCAGCGTTGTGCAGAGGCCCACCGGGGAGCTGTTTTTT
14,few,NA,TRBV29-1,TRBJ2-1,CSVEVLARGNEQFF,TGCAGCGTTGAAGTGCTCGCGCGAGGGAATGAGCAGTTCTTC
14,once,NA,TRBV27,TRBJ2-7,CASRARTESYEQYF,TGTGCCAGCAGAGCCCGGACGGAGTCCTACGAGCAGTACTTC
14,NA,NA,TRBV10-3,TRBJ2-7,CAISDHQITYEQYF,TGTGCCATCAGTGATCACCAGATTACCTACGAGCAGTACTTC
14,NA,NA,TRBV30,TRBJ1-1,CACADTTANTEAFF,TGTGCCTGTGCTGACACGACAGCGAACACTGAAGCTTTCTTT
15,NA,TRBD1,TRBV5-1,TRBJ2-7,CASSVTGATFYEQYF,TGCGCCAGCAGCGTTACAGGGGCGACTTTTTACGAGCAGTACTTC
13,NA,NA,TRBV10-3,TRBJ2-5,CAISPGTKETQYF,TGTGCCATCAGTCCCGGGACAAAAGAGACCCAGTACTTC
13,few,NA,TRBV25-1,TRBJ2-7,CASSFGTPGEQYF,TGTGCCAGCAGCTTCGGGACTCCAGGCGAGCAGTACTTC
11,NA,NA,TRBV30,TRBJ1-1,CAWSVTPEAFF,TGTGCCTGGAGTGTAACTCCCGAAGCTTTCTTT
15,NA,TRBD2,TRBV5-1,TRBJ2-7,CASSLESGDSYEQYF,TGCGCCAGCAGCTTGGAGAGCGGGGACTCCTACGAGCAGTACTTC
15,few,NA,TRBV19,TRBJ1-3,CASSAAARDRATLYF,TGTGCCAGTAGTGCGGCCGCCAGGGACCGAGCGACGTTATATTTT
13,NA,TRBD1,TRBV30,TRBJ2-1,CAWSVDRGSEQFF,TGTGCCTGGAGTGTTGACAGGGGGAGTGAGCAGTTCTTC
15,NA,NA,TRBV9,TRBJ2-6,CASSDLGPGANVLTF,TGTGCCAGCAGCGATCTGGGGCCTGGGGCCAACGTCCTGACTTTC
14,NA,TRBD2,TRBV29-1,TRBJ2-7,CSVGGGRRSYEQYF,TGCAGCGTTGGTGGCGGGAGGCGCTCCTACGAGCAGTACTTC
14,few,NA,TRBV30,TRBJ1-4,CAWSPRATNEKLFF,TGTGCCTGGAGTCCCAGAGCAACTAATGAAAAACTGTTTTTT
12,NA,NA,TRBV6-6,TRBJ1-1,CASSWGGTEAFF,TGTGCCAGCAGTTGGGGGGGCACTGAAGCTTTCTTT
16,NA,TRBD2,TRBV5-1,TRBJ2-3,CASSLYGGSTPDTQYF,TGCGCCAGCAGCTTGTACGGCGGGAGTACGCCAGATACGCAGTATTTT
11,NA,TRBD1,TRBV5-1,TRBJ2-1,CASSTDRVTFF,TGCGCCAGCAGCACGGACAGGGTAACGTTCTTC
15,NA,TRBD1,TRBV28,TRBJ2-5,CASRPPEQGGKTQYF,TGTGCCAGCAGACCTCCGGAACAGGGGGGAAAGACCCAGTACTTC
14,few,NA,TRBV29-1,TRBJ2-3,CSARPLRDTDTQYF,TGCAGCGCCCGACCTCTCAGGGACACAGATACGCAGTATTTT
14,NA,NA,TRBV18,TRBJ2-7,CASSPRTDSYEQYF,TGTGCCAGCTCCCCTAGGACCGACAGCTACGAGCAGTACTTC
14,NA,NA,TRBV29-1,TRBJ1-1,CSAKVGGIGTEAFF,TGCAGCGCCAAGGTGGGGGGGATTGGCACTGAAGCTTTCTTT
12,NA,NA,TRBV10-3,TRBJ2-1,CAIREGRNEQFF,TGTGCCATCAGAGAGGGACGGAATGAGCAGTTCTTC
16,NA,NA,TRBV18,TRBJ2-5,CASSPVGQSLGETQYF,TGTGCCAGCTCACCAGTTGGACAGAGTTTAGGAGAGACCCAGTACTTC
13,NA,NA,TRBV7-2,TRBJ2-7,CASGTTSSYEQYF,TGTGCCAGTGGGACAACCAGCTCCTACGAGCAGTACTTC
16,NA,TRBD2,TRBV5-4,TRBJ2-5,CASSIGLAATQETQYF,TGTGCCAGCAGTATCGGACTAGCGGCAACCCAAGAGACCCAGTACTTC
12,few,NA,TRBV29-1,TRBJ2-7,CSVSTGPYEQYF,TGCAGCGTATCGACCGGACCCTACGAGCAGTACTTC
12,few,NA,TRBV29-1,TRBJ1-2,CSVAGLSGGYTF,TGCAGCGTTGCAGGGCTGAGTGGCGGCTACACCTTC
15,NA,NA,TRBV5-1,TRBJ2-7,CASSADAGNPYEQYF,TGCGCCAGCAGCGCGGACGCCGGGAACCCCTACGAGCAGTACTTC
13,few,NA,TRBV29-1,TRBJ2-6,CSVQTSGANVLTF,TGCAGCGTTCAGACCTCTGGGGCCAACGTCCTGACTTTC
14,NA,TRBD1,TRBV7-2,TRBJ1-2,CASSARTGEHGYTF,TGTGCCAGCAGCGCCCGGACAGGGGAACATGGCTACACCTTC
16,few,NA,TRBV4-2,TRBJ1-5,CASSQVRGQQDQPQHF,TGTGCCAGCAGCCAAGTAAGAGGGCAGCAGGATCAGCCCCAGCATTTT
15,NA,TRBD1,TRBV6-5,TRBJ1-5,CASRKGQRSNQPQHF,TGTGCCAGCAGAAAGGGACAGCGAAGCAATCAGCCCCAGCATTTT
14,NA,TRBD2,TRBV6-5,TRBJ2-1,CASSRTSGSNEQFF,TGTGCCAGCAGTAGGACTAGCGGGAGCAATGAGCAGTTCTTC
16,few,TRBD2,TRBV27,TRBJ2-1,CASSSFRTSGANEQFF,TGTGCCAGCAGTTCCTTTCGGACTAGCGGGGCCAATGAGCAGTTCTTC
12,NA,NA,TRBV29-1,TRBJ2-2,CSVGQHTGELFF,TGCAGCGTGGGGCAGCACACCGGGGAGCTGTTTTTT
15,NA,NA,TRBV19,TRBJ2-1,CASSIGWRNTDEQFF,TGTGCCAGTAGTATAGGTTGGAGGAATACGGATGAGCAGTTCTTC